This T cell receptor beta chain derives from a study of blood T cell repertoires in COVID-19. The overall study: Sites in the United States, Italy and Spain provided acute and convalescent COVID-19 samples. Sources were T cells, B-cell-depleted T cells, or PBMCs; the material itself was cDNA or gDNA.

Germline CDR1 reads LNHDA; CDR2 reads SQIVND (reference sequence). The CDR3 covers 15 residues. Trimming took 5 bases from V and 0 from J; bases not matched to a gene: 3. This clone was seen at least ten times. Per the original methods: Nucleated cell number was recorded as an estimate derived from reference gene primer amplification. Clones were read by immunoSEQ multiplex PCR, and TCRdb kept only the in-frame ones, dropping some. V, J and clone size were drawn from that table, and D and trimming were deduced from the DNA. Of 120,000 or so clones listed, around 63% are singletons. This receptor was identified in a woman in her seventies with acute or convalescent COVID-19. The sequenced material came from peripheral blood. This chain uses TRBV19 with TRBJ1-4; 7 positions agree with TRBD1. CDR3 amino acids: CASSVGGATNEKLFF. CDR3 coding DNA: TGTGCCAGTAGTGTAGGGGGCGCAACTAATGAAAAACTGTTTTTT.